Listed here is a single T cell receptor (beta chain). These data originate in a study of human T cells and chemical hapten exposure. On the study more broadly: Epicutaneous patch tests delivered 0.01% DPC to the upper back, with evaluation at 6 days.

The library tagged individual cDNA molecules with unique molecular identifiers. TCRdb used MiXCR to reprocess the RACE reads, holding one entry per CDR3 protein. The top ten clones hold approximately 8% of a sample with nearly 350,000 distinct CDR3 sequences, under 8% of them seen once. The germline gives CDR1 SGHDT, CDR2 YYEEEE. V shed 0 bases, J shed 6 bases, and the junction held 5 bases outside the gene matches. The CDR3 runs 14 residues. The time point was: patch test 1, 2 weeks after DPC sensitization. Treatment given: therapeutic diphenylcyclopropenone sensitization with weekly scalp DPC. Patches went on only after blood had been drawn each time.

The clonotype comes from a woman aged 18-29 years with alopecia areata. Some clones in this sample may be carry-over from other donors' samples. V and J are TRBV5-6 and TRBJ2-7; 8 positions match TRBD1. The specimen was whole blood, collected in connection with sensitization to the hapten diphenylcyclopropenone (DPC). CDR3 residues: CASSLGQGATEQYF. The CDR3 nucleotides read TGTGCCAGCAGCTTGGGCCAGGGGGCGACCGAGCAGTACTTC.